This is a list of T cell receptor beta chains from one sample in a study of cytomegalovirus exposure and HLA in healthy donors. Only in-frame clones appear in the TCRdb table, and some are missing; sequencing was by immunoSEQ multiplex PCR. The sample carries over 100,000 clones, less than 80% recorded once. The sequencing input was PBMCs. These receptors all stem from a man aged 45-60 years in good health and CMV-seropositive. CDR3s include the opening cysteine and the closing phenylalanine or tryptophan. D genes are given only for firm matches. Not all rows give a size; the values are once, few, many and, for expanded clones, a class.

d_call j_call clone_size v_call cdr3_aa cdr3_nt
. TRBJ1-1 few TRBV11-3 CASSLELQAEAFF TGTGCCAGCAGCTTAGAGTTACAGGCTGAAGCTTTCTTT
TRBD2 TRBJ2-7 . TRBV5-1 CASSLGGSEQYF TGCGCCAGCAGCTTGGGCGGGAGCGAGCAGTACTTC
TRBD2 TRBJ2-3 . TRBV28 CASTTAGGTNTQYF TGTGCCAGCACCACAGCGGGAGGGACTAATACGCAGTATTTT
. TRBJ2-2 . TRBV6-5 CASSYTTGGRELFF TGTGCCAGCAGTTATACGACCGGAGGAAGGGAGCTGTTTTTT
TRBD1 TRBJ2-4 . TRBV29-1 CSVYGQGYGLAKNIQYF TGCAGCGTCTACGGACAGGGGTACGGCTTAGCCAAAAACATTCAGTACTTC
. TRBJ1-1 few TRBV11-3 CASGRGMNTEAFF TGTGCCAGCGGTAGGGGGATGAACACTGAAGCTTTCTTT
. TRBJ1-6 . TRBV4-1 CASSQDPGVNSPLHF TGCGCCAGCAGCCAAGATCCAGGGGTTAATTCACCCCTCCACTTT
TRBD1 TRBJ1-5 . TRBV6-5 CASADRAYGNQPQHF TGTGCCAGCGCAGACAGGGCGTATGGCAATCAGCCCCAGCATTTT
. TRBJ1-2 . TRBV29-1 CSARGYGYTF TGCAGCGCTCGAGGATATGGCTACACCTTC
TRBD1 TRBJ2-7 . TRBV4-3 CASSQGGTGNYEQYF TGCGCCAGCAGCCAAGGAGGGACAGGGAATTACGAGCAGTACTTC
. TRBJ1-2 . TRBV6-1 CASSARDKANYGYTF TGTGCCAGCAGTGCCCGGGACAAAGCTAACTATGGCTACACCTTC
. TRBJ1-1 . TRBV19 CASNRGALWDTEAFF TGTGCCAGTAACCGTGGGGCTCTATGGGACACTGAAGCTTTCTTT
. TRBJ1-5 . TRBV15 CATSSEGVQPQHF TGTGCCACCAGCTCAGAGGGGGTTCAGCCCCAGCATTTT
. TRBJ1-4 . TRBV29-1 CSVEDLGAKLFF TGCAGCGTTGAAGATTTGGGGGCGAAACTGTTTTTT
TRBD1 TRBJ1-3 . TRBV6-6 CASSRQGPSGNTIYF TGTGCCAGCAGCCGACAGGGACCCTCTGGAAACACCATATATTTT
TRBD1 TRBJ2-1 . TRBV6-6 CASSLDRERNEQFF TGTGCCAGCAGTTTGGACAGGGAGCGCAATGAGCAGTTCTTC
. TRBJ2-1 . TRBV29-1 CSVDWSSYNEQFF TGCAGCGTCGACTGGAGCTCCTACAATGAGCAGTTCTTC
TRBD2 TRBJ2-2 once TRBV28 CASSLVAGAGTGELFF TGTGCCAGCAGTTTAGTAGCGGGAGCGGGGACCGGGGAGCTGTTTTTT
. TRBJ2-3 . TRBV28 CASSSLGERALRDTQYF TGTGCCAGCAGTTCCCTGGGTGAGCGCGCTCTGAGAGATACGCAGTATTTT
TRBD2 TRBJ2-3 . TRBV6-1 CASSGLAGGTDTQYF TGTGCCAGCAGTGGACTAGCGGGGGGCACAGATACGCAGTATTTT
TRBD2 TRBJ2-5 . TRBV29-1 CSVPGEREALTQYF TGCAGCGTCCCCGGTGAGCGGGAGGCCCTGACCCAGTACTTC
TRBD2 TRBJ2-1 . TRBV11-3 CASSLEGTSVENEQFF TGTGCCAGCAGCTTAGAAGGGACTAGCGTAGAAAATGAGCAGTTCTTC
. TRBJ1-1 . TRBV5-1 CASSWEGRTEAFF TGCGCCAGCAGCTGGGAGGGTCGGACTGAAGCTTTCTTT
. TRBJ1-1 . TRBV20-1 CRAGGNTEAFF TGCAGGGCCGGGGGGAACACTGAAGCTTTCTTT
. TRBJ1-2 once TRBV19 CASTRGRNYGYTF TGTGCCAGTACCCGCGGCCGTAACTATGGCTACACCTTC
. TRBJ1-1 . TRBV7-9 CSSSSMTGTNTEAFF TGTTCCAGCAGCTCCATGACAGGAACGAACACTGAAGCTTTCTTT
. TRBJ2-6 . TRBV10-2 CASSESVYGSGANVLTF TGCGCCAGCAGTGAGTCGGTTTACGGCTCTGGGGCCAACGTCCTGACTTTC
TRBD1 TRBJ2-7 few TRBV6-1 CASSGEPGTGVGEQYF TGTGCCAGCAGTGGGGAGCCCGGGACAGGGGTGGGCGAGCAGTACTTC
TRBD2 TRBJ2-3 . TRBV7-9 CASSRGGSPDTQYF TGTGCCAGCAGCCGGGGGGGGAGCCCAGATACGCAGTATTTT
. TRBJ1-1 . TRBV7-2 CASGYQGRTTEAFF TGTGCCAGCGGCTACCAGGGCCGTACCACTGAAGCTTTCTTT
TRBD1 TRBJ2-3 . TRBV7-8 CASSLGSTGTQYF TGTGCCAGCAGCTTAGGTTCGACAGGGACGCAGTATTTT
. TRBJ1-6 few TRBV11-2 CASSLGWTANSPLHF TGTGCCAGCAGCTTAGGGTGGACAGCTAATTCACCCCTCCACTTT
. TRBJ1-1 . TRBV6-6 CASRGTMNTEAFF TGTGCCAGCAGAGGCACTATGAACACTGAAGCTTTCTTT
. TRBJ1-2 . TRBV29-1 CSVDQRGGYTF TGCAGCGTTGACCAGCGGGGTGGCTACACCTTC
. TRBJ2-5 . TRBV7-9 CASRRASGGTQYF TGTGCCAGCAGGCGGGCGAGCGGCGGGACCCAGTACTTC
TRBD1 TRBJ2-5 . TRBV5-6 CASSSSGQGLRETQYF TGTGCCAGCAGCTCCTCGGGACAGGGCCTCCGGGAGACCCAGTACTTC
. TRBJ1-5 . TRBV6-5 CASSYRGRRRNQPQHF TGTGCCAGCAGTTACAGAGGTCGGCGGCGCAATCAGCCCCAGCATTTT
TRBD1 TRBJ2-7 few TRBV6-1 CASSPGTGNSEQYF TGTGCCAGCAGCCCTGGGACAGGAAACAGCGAGCAGTACTTC
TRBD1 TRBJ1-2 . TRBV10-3 CAISGPGQRNYGYTF TGTGCCATCAGTGGGCCGGGACAGAGGAACTATGGCTACACCTTC
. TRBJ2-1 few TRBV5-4 CASSLELGSYNEQFF TGTGCCAGCAGCTTGGAACTAGGCTCCTACAATGAGCAGTTCTTC
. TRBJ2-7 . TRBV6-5 CASSYYPPQGNYEQYF TGTGCCAGCAGTTACTATCCGCCACAGGGAAACTACGAGCAGTACTTC
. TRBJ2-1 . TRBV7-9 CASSPPGGAYNEQFF TGTGCCAGCAGCCCCCCCGGAGGTGCCTACAATGAGCAGTTCTTC
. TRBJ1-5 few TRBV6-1 CASSVDRNLNQPQHF TGTGCCAGCAGTGTCGACAGGAACCTCAATCAGCCCCAGCATTTT
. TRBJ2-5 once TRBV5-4 CASSLEQRETQYF TGTGCCAGCAGCTTGGAACAGAGAGAGACCCAGTACTTC
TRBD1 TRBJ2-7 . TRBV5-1 CASSLDGYRGLPDSYEQYF TGCGCCAGCAGCTTGGACGGGTACAGGGGGTTACCGGACTCCTACGAGCAGTACTTC
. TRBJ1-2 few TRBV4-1 CASSQGPGQTLYGYTF TGCGCCAGCAGCCAAGGCCCCGGACAGACCCTCTATGGCTACACCTTC